The 8 T cell receptor beta chains below were found in one sample sequenced in a study of blood T cells in healthy people across ages. A second PCR, run for about 6 to 11 cycles, used a sample-barcoded 5' primer plus a J-beta primer mix. Each CDR3 protein is one row after TCRdb ran MiXCR on the 5' RACE reads. The sample lists hundreds of thousands of distinct CDR3 sequences, more than 20% occurring once. These data were likewise used in another study, on T cells of mothers and their children.

The sample was blood. The origin of the receptors is a boy younger than 18 in good health.

This chain links TRBV4-1 with TRBJ2-4, with D uncertain. The CDR3 contains 13 residues. Germline values: CDR1 MGHRA, CDR2 YSYEKL. The ends were cut back, 0 bases at V and 6 bases at J, with 6 bases in the middle. Written as DNA, the CDR3 is TGCGCCAGCAGCCAAGATCCGAGAAACATTCAGTACTTC. Protein product: CASSQDPRNIQYF.

Remarks on this clonotype: At one end the junction does not follow the germline gene, possibly because of a read error. The genes are TRBV7-8 and TRBJ1-2; possible D gene TRBD1, 6 bases. There are 18 residues in the CDR3. CDR1 and CDR2 from the germline V gene are SGHVS and FQNEAQ. This chain's CDR3 is CASNLGRKGRGKMGGYTF. The DNA of the CDR3 is TGTGCCAGCAACTTAGGTCGAAAGGGCAGGGGAAAGATGGGTGGCTACACCTTC.

V usage is TRBV6-2 or TRBV6-3 and J usage is TRBJ2-7, with D tentatively TRBD2 (5 bases). V was pared by 6 bases and J by 3 bases, with 15 bases between. This CDR3 spans 14 amino acids. Germline CDR1 and CDR2: MNHEY and SVGEGT. CDR3 sequence (DNA): TGTGCCAGCAGACTACCAGGTGAGGGCTACGAGCAGTACTTC. It translates to CASRLPGEGYEQYF.

The chain links TRBV15 to TRBJ1-2; 12 bases line up with TRBD1. The V and J ends lost 5 bases and 7 bases, in that order; junction bases with no gene match: 8. The germline gives CDR1 LNHNV, CDR2 YYDKDF (reference sequence). The CDR3 has 15 amino acids. The chain's CDR3 is CATSLEGTGGPGYTF. The CDR3 DNA reads TGTGCCACCAGCCTCGAGGGGACAGGGGGCCCTGGCTACACCTTC.

This clonotype was seen only a few times. V is TRBV20-1 and J is TRBJ2-7, with D tentatively TRBD2 (6 bases). V was trimmed by 4 bases and J by 1 base, leaving 11 bases between them. CDR1 is DFQATT, CDR2 SNEGSKA, per germline (reference sequence). The CDR3 covers 13 residues. The CDR3 loop reads CSATRDSSYEQYF. The CDR3 DNA follows: TGCAGTGCTACCCGGGACTCTTCCTACGAGCAGTACTTC.

This clonotype was counted between two and nine times. V gene TRBV24-1 combines with J gene TRBJ2-5; D gene ambiguous. Germline loops: CDR1 KGHDR, CDR2 SFDVKD. There are 16 residues in the CDR3. V lost 4 bases and J lost 2, with 16 bases in between. CDR3 in amino acids: CATSDHAYRGQETQYF. CDR3 sequence (DNA): TGTGCCACCAGTGACCATGCATACAGAGGACAAGAGACCCAGTACTTC.

The chain couples TRBV7-9 to TRBJ2-3; D is unresolved. Trimming cost V 0 bases and J 6 bases, with 7 bases left between them. CDR3 size: 13 residues. The germline V gene has CDR1 SEHNR and CDR2 FQNEAQ (reference sequence). The DNA for the CDR3 is TGTGCCAGCAGCTTAGCAGATTCCGATACGCAGTATTTT. Translating gives CASSLADSDTQYF.

The table lists this clonotype with a few counts. This rearrangement joins TRBV7-9 to TRBJ2-5; D ambiguous. Germline CDR1 reads SEHNR; CDR2 reads FQNEAQ (reference sequence). CDR3 length equals 13 residues. V lost 6 bases and J 1 base, leaving 9 bases between the germline ends. This CDR3 is CASSPPIQETQYF. The CDR3 bases are TGTGCCAGCAGTCCACCCATCCAAGAGACCCAGTACTTC. The full variable domain, completed using reference TRBV7-9 and TRBJ2-5, is DTGVSQNPRHKITKRGQNVTFRCDPISEHNRLYWYRQTLGQGPEFLTYFQNEAQLEKSRLLSDRFSAERPKGSFSTLEIQRTEQGDSAMYLCASSPPIQETQYFGPGTRLLVL.